The sequence of this TCR beta chain was determined in a study of coeliac disease. The protocol was immunoSEQ multiplex PCR, while the TCRdb copy is restricted to in-frame clones and leaves out a portion. Of over 5,000 clones listed, about 66% are singletons. Each fraction contributed one approximately 490,000-cell aliquot for sequencing. The CDR3 is made up of 18 amino acids. The sample comprised lymphocytes from the gut lamina propria. The V and J genes are TRBV12-2 and TRBJ2-6; TRBD2, as called in the table, went unchecked against the DNA. TRBV12-2 is annotated as a pseudogene. The sequence was obtained from a man in his 70s with active celiac disease. CDR3 residues: CASRKLGSTQSRANVLTF. The CDR3 nucleotides read TGTGCAAGTCGCAAACTAGGCTCCACACAAAGTCGGGCCAACGTCCTGACTTTC.